Shown below are 29 T cell receptor beta chains from a single sample sequenced in a study of cytomegalovirus exposure and HLA in healthy donors. The PCR made use of 60 Vbeta and 13 Jbeta primers. Repertoires were generated with immunoSEQ multiplex PCR, while TCRdb's copy carries only in-frame clones and drops some. The sample lists 150,000 to 200,000 clones, around 79% occurring once. Sequencing was done on a sample of PBMCs. These receptors all come from a woman aged 45-65 years in good health and CMV-seronegative.

The gene calls are TRBV11-2 and TRBJ1-1; a weak D match, TRBD1 (5 bases). Trimming left V 5 bases short and J 6 bases short, with 13 bases between. The germline gives CDR1 SGHAT, CDR2 FQNNGV. The CDR3 is made up of 13 amino acids. The CDR3 region is CASSRRGIAEAFF. For the CDR3, the DNA is TGTGCCAGCAGCCGGAGGGGAATCGCTGAAGCTTTCTTT.

The chain is built from TRBV29-1 and TRBJ2-1; possibly TRBD2 for D (6 bases). Germline-derived CDR1 and CDR2 are SQVTM and ANQGSEA. The CDR3 is made up of 13 amino acids. V lost 8 bases and J lost 8, with 19 bases in between. The CDR3 region has the DNA TGCAGCCTCGTAAGGCAGACTAGTCATGAGCAGTTCTTC. It is translated as CSLVRQTSHEQFF.

The chain carries TRBV7-9 and TRBJ1-1; TRBD1 might be the D (5 bases). V was shortened by 3 bases and J by 5 bases, with 13 bases between the two germline ends. Germline V gene sequence: CDR1 SEHNR, CDR2 FQNEAQ (reference sequence). The CDR3 runs 14 residues. CDR3 sequence: CASSFNGAGTEAFF. DNA of the CDR3: TGTGCCAGCAGCTTTAATGGGGCAGGGACTGAAGCTTTCTTT.

CDR3 coding DNA: TGCGCCAGCAGCCTTTTCCTTCATTTGACAGTCAACACTGAAGCTTTCTTT. Amino acids: CASSLFLHLTVNTEAFF. The rearrangement joins TRBV4-1 to TRBJ1-1; D may be TRBD1 (5 bases). The CDR3 has 17 residues. V lost 4 bases to trimming and J lost 2 bases, with 20 bases between them. CDR1 and CDR2 from the germline V gene are MGHRA and YSYEKL.

CDR3 sequence reads: CASSYPAGLAKNIQYF. As DNA, the CDR3 is TGTGCCAGCAGTTACCCAGCAGGGCTGGCCAAAAACATTCAGTACTTC. The V call is TRBV6-6, the J call TRBJ2-4; D might be TRBD1 (5 bases). The CDR3 covers 16 residues. V was shortened by 2 bases and J by 1 base, with 12 bases between the two germline ends. Germline CDR1 reads MNHNY; CDR2 reads SVGAGI (reference sequence).

The V and J genes are TRBV28 and TRBJ2-1, with no clear D. CDR1 is MDHEN, CDR2 SYDVKM, per germline. Trimming took 6 bases from V and 8 from J, leaving 11 bases between them. There are 12 residues in the CDR3. CDR3 region: CASSQSSDEQFF. The CDR3, as DNA: TGTGCCAGCAGCCAAAGCTCGGATGAGCAGTTCTTC.

This chain links TRBV5-4 with TRBJ1-1; tentative D call: TRBD1 (6 bases). V was cut by 2 bases and J by 4 bases, with 15 bases left in between. Germline V gives CDR1 SGHNT, CDR2 YYREEE (reference sequence). CDR3 length equals 15 residues. This chain's CDR3 is CASSLGQSGATEAFF. DNA of the CDR3: TGTGCCAGCAGCTTAGGACAGTCCGGAGCCACTGAAGCTTTCTTT.

This chain joins TRBV9 and TRBJ1-2; 7 bases map to TRBD1. The J segment lost 4 bases and the V segment lost 3 bases, leaving 9 bases of the junction unmatched. The germline V gene encodes CDR1 SGDLS and CDR2 YYNGEE. The CDR3 covers 15 residues. The DNA for the CDR3 is TGTGCCAGCAGCGGATACAGGGACAGCCTCTATGGCTACACCTTC. It encodes CASSGYRDSLYGYTF.

In its sample, this clone was seen a few times. The chain carries TRBV7-2 and TRBJ2-5; 11 positions agree with TRBD2. With 3 bases clipped from V and 5 bases from J, the junction kept 5 bases outside the gene matches. CDR1 is SGHTA, CDR2 FQGNSA, per germline. This CDR3 is built from 15 residues. As DNA, the CDR3 is TGTGCCAGCAGCTTTGTAGCGGGGGGGCAGGAGACCCAGTACTTC. Translation gives CASSFVAGGQETQYF.

This clone was seen only once. V usage is TRBV6-4 and J usage is TRBJ2-5; 10 nucleotides match TRBD1. Germline CDR1 MRHNA, CDR2 SNTAGT. Trimming removed 6 bases from V and 3 bases from J; junction bases left unmatched: 16. The length of the CDR3 is 18 residues. The CDR3 region has the DNA TGTGCCAGCAGCGGGGCCCGGGACAGGGGTCAACCTAAAGAGACCCAGTACTTC. It yields the protein CASSGARDRGQPKETQYF.

This clone has more than one count but fewer than ten. J is TRBJ2-5 and V is TRBV7-3; TRBD2 might be the D (6 bases). The CDR3 spans 15 residues. CDR1 and CDR2 (germline): SGHTA, FQGTGA. Trimming shortened V by 2 bases and J by 5 bases, and 15 bases separated the two germline ends. The CDR3, as DNA: TGTGCCAGCAGCTTAGGCGGGACCAAAATCGAGACCCAGTACTTC. This codes for CASSLGGTKIETQYF.

The V and J genes are TRBV6-5 and TRBJ2-1, with D unclear. Trimming took 0 bases from V and 7 from J, leaving 16 bases between them. In germline, CDR1 is MNHEY, CDR2 SVGAGI. The CDR3 extends over 16 amino acids. In nucleotides, the CDR3 is TGTGCCAGCAGTTACTCGTGGGCCCCGCCTCGGAATGAGCAGTTCTTC. Translating gives CASSYSWAPPRNEQFF.

This sequence joins TRBV9 and TRBJ2-1, with D possibly matching TRBD1 (6 bases). This CDR3 comprises 14 residues. The germline V gene has CDR1 SGDLS and CDR2 YYNGEE. The germline V and J ends were trimmed by 0 bases and 5 bases, with 9 bases remaining between them. The CDR3: CASSVETGNNEQFF. CDR3 nucleotide sequence: TGTGCCAGCAGCGTAGAGACAGGTAACAATGAGCAGTTCTTC.

The CDR3: CASSLSGTGVETQYF. The DNA of the CDR3 is TGCGCCAGCAGCCTTTCCGGGACAGGGGTTGAGACCCAGTACTTC. The chain recombines TRBV5-1 with TRBJ2-5; TRBD1 agrees at 10 bases. Germline lookup yields CDR1 SGHRS and CDR2 YFSETQ. This CDR3 has 15 residues. J was trimmed by 5 bases and V by 4 bases; bases with no gene match: 8.

The genes are TRBV28 and TRBJ1-2, with 7 positions matching TRBD1. V lost 11 bases to trimming and J lost 4 bases; unmatched junction nucleotides: 10. CDR1 is MDHEN, CDR2 SYDVKM, per germline. The CDR3 consists of 13 residues. CDR3 sequence reads: CAGRGRVGYGYTF. The CDR3 DNA is TGTGCCGGAAGGGGGCGCGTAGGCTATGGCTACACCTTC.

This rearrangement joins TRBV6-5 to TRBJ2-1; D is ambiguous. CDR1 is MNHEY and CDR2 is SVGAGI in the germline V gene. Between the trimmed V and J ends, which lost 6 bases and 10 bases, there was a span of 10 bases. The length of the CDR3 is 11 residues. The CDR3 region is CASSPGSEQFF. DNA of the CDR3: TGTGCCAGCAGCCCCGGTAGCGAGCAGTTCTTC.

The V and J genes are TRBV11-2 and TRBJ2-7, with 12 bases fitting TRBD2. CDR3 length: 15 residues. Germline V gene lookup returns CDR1 SGHAT and CDR2 FQNNGV. J lost 4 bases, V lost 3 bases, and 4 bases had no gene match. The CDR3 region is CASSLGGLAGYEQYF. For the CDR3, the DNA is TGTGCCAGCAGCTTGGGGGGACTAGCGGGTTACGAGCAGTACTTC.

This chain links TRBV7-9 with TRBJ2-1, with 8 bases that match TRBD1. After removal of 3 bases from V and 4 bases from J, the junction contained 8 bases not matched to a gene. The CDR3 length is 16 residues. The germline V gene encodes CDR1 SEHNR and CDR2 FQNEAQ (reference sequence). This CDR3 is CASSLASGGEYNEQFF. In DNA form, the CDR3 reads TGTGCCAGCAGCTTGGCCTCAGGGGGCGAGTACAATGAGCAGTTCTTC.

The V call is TRBV30, the J call TRBJ2-2, with TRBD1 matching over 11 bases. Trimming removed 2 bases from V and 5 bases from J; junction bases left unmatched: 4. The CDR3 is 15 residues long. The germline CDR1 and CDR2 sequences are GTSNPN and SVGIG (reference sequence). The CDR3 loop is CAWSIGTGGTGELFF. As DNA, the CDR3 is TGTGCCTGGAGTATTGGGACAGGGGGAACCGGGGAGCTGTTTTTT.

The chain has TRBV30 and TRBJ2-5, with D possibly being TRBD2 (5 bases). This CDR3 contains 12 residues. Germline V gene data show CDR1 as GTSNPN and CDR2 as SVGIG (reference sequence). Trimming cost V 2 bases and J 4 bases, with 8 bases left between them. CDR3: CAWSRDLETQYF. The CDR3 bases are TGTGCCTGGAGTCGGGATTTAGAGACCCAGTACTTC.

The chain joins TRBV29-1 to TRBJ1-6, with D maybe TRBD1 (5 bases). The CDR3 extends over 15 amino acids. Between the trimmed V and J ends, which lost 6 bases and 0 bases, there was a span of 12 bases. CDR1 SQVTM and CDR2 ANQGSEA come from the germline V gene. The CDR3 bases are TGCAGCGTCCGGGAGGGGAGCTCCTATAATTCACCCCTCCACTTT. It yields the protein CSVREGSSYNSPLHF. The entire variable domain, with the rest obtained from reference TRBV29-1 and TRBJ1-6, is as follows: SAVISQKPSRDICQRGTSLTIQCQVDSQVTMMFWYRQQPGQSLTLIATANQGSEATYESGFVIDKFPISRPNLTFSTLTVSNMSPEDSSIYLCSVREGSSYNSPLHFGNGTRLTVT.

The chain combines TRBV14 with TRBJ2-7; 8 bases match TRBD1. Trimming at V came to 1 base and at J to 0 bases, leaving 2 bases not matched to a gene. In germline, CDR1 is SGHDN, CDR2 FVKESK. This CDR3 is built from 15 residues. The DNA for the CDR3 is TGTGCCAGCAGCCAAGGGGGACAGGTCTCCTACGAGCAGTACTTC. Translated: CASSQGGQVSYEQYF.

The chain combines TRBV27 with TRBJ1-2; D is ambiguous. The germline CDR1 and CDR2 sequences are MNHEY and SMNVEV (reference sequence). The germline V and J ends were trimmed by 5 bases and 0 bases, with 16 bases remaining between them. The CDR3 length is 16 residues. The CDR3 DNA is TGTGCCAGCAGTACCGGACCGGGATTCACTAACTATGGCTACACCTTC. Translation: CASSTGPGFTNYGYTF.

The chain carries TRBV28 and TRBJ2-7; TRBD1 matches at 10 bases. Germline-derived CDR1 and CDR2 are MDHEN and SYDVKM. Trimming removed 8 bases from V and 7 bases from J; junction bases left unmatched: 14. The length of the CDR3 is 15 residues. CDR3: CASGSLGQGRREQYF. As DNA, the CDR3 is TGTGCCAGCGGGTCCCTGGGACAGGGGAGGCGGGAGCAGTACTTC. Full variable domain (outside the CDR3, taken from reference TRBV28 and TRBJ2-7): DVKVTQSSRYLVKRTGEKVFLECVQDMDHENMFWYRQDPGLGLRLIYFSYDVKMKEKGDIPEGYSVSREKKERFSLILESASTNQTSMYLCASGSLGQGRREQYFGPGTRLTVT.

This clone was recorded a few times. The genes are TRBV5-5 and TRBJ1-4; D is uncertain. V lost 2 bases, J lost 0 bases, and 5 bases lay in between. The CDR3 is 14 amino acids. Germline V gene lookup returns CDR1 SGHKS and CDR2 YYEKEE (reference sequence). The CDR3 spells CASSFQATNEKLFF. CDR3 nucleotides: TGTGCCAGCAGCTTTCAGGCAACTAATGAAAAACTGTTTTTT.

The rearrangement uses TRBV19 and TRBJ2-1, with 15 bases fitting TRBD2. The CDR3 length is 16 residues. J lost 8 bases, V lost 6 bases, and 8 bases had no gene match. Germline assignment: CDR1 LNHDA and CDR2 SQIVND (reference sequence). CDR3 coding DNA: TGTGCCAGTAGATCCCGGACTAGCGGGAGGGTGCATGAGCAGTTCTTC. Translating gives CASRSRTSGRVHEQFF.

This clone occurred once. This chain uses TRBV28 with TRBJ1-4; unclear D gene. From germline, CDR1 is MDHEN and CDR2 SYDVKM. CDR3 length: 12 amino acids. V was cut by 8 bases and J by 7 bases, with 11 bases left in between. Here the CDR3 reads CASGGRREKLFF. The CDR3 DNA sequence: TGTGCCAGCGGAGGACGTCGTGAAAAACTGTTTTTT.

This clone is a singleton in its sample. This chain joins TRBV2 and TRBJ1-1, with D perhaps matching TRBD1 (5 bases). The CDR3 has 14 amino acids. Germline V gene sequence: CDR1 SNHLY, CDR2 FYNNEI. Trimming stripped 2 bases from V and 4 bases from J, with 11 bases between. The CDR3 reads CASSENSGGTEAFF. The DNA of the CDR3 is TGTGCCAGCAGTGAAAACTCCGGGGGCACTGAAGCTTTCTTT. Together with reference TRBV2 and TRBJ1-1, the CDR3 gives the full variable domain: EPEVTQTPSHQVTQMGQEVILRCVPISNHLYFYWYRQILGQKVEFLVSFYNNEISEKSEIFDDQFSVERPDGSNFTLKIRSTKLEDSAMYFCASSENSGGTEAFFGQGTRLTVV.

This clone was seen more than once but under ten times. Here the CDR3 reads CASSPLGGRARNSNQPQHF. The CDR3 DNA sequence: TGTGCCAGCTCCCCCCTAGGGGGCCGAGCCAGAAATAGCAATCAGCCCCAGCATTTT. The V gene is TRBV18, the J gene TRBJ1-5; the match to TRBD1 covers 7 bases. V shed 6 bases, J shed 0 bases, and the junction held 17 bases outside the gene matches. Germline CDR1 is KGHSH and CDR2 is LQKENI. This CDR3 spans 19 amino acids. Complete variable domain (other parts from reference TRBV18 and TRBJ1-5): NAGVMQNPRHLVRRRGQEARLRCSPMKGHSHVYWYRQLPEEGLKFMVYLQKENIIDESGMPKERFSAEFPKEGPSILRIQQVVRGDSAAYFCASSPLGGRARNSNQPQHFGDGTRLSIL.